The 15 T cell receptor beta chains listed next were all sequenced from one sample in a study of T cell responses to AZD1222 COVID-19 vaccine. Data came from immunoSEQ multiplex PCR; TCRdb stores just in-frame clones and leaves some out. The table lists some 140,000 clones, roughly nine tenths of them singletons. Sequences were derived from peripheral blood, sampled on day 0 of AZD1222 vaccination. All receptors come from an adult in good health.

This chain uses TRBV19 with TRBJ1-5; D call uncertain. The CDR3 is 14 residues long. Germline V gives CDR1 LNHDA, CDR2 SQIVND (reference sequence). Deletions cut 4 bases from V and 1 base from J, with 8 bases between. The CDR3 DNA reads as TGTGCCAGTAGTAAGGGCCGGAGCAATCAGCCCCAGCATTTT. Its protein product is CASSKGRSNQPQHF. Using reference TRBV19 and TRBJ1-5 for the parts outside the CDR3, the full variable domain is DGGITQSPKYLFRKEGQNVTLSCEQNLNHDAMYWYRQDPGQGLRLIYYSQIVNDFQKGDIAEGYSVSREKKESFPLTVTSAQKNPTAFYLCASSKGRSNQPQHFGDGTRLSIL.

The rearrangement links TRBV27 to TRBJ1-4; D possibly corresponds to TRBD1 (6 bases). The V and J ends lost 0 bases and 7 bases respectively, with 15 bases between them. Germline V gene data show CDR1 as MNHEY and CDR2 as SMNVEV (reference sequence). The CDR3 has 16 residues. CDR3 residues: CASSLSTGAEGEKLFF. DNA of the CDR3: TGTGCCAGCAGTTTATCGACGGGGGCTGAGGGTGAAAAACTGTTTTTT.

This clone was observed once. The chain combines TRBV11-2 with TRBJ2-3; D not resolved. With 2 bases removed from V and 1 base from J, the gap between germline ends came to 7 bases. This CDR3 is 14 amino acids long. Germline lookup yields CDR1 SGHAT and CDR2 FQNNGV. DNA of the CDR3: TGTGCCAGCAGCTTATCCCTCCGCACAGATACGCAGTATTTT. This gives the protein CASSLSLRTDTQYF. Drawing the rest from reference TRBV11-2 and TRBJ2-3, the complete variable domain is EAGVAQSPRYKIIEKRQSVAFWCNPISGHATLYWYQQILGQGPKLLIQFQNNGVVDDSQLPKDRFSAERLKGVDSTLKIQPAKLEDSAVYLCASSLSLRTDTQYFGPGTRLTVL.

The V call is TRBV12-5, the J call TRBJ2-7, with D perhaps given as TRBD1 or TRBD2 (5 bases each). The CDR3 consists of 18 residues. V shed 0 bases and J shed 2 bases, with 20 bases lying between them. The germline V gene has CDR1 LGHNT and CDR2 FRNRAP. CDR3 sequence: CASGLVQDGTTVPYEQYF. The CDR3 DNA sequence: TGTGCTAGTGGTTTGGTACAAGATGGGACCACCGTTCCCTACGAGCAGTACTTC. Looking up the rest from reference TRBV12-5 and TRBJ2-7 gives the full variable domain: DARVTQTPRHKVTEMGQEVTMRCQPILGHNTVFWYRQTMMQGLELLAYFRNRAPLDDSGMPKDRFSAEMPDATLATLKIQPSEPRDSAVYFCASGLVQDGTTVPYEQYFGPGTRLTVT.

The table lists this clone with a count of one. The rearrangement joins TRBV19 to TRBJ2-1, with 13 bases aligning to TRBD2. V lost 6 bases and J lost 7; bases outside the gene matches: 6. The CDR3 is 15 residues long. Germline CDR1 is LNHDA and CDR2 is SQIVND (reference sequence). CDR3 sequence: CASRRTSGGLNEQFF. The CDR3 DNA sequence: TGTGCCAGTAGAAGGACTAGCGGGGGTTTGAATGAGCAGTTCTTC.

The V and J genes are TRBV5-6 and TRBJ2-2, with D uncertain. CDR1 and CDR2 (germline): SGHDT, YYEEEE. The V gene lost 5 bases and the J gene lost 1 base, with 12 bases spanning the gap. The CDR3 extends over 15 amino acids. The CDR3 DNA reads TGTGCCAGCAGTAAGATCACAGAGAACACCGGGGAGCTGTTTTTT. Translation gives CASSKITENTGELFF.

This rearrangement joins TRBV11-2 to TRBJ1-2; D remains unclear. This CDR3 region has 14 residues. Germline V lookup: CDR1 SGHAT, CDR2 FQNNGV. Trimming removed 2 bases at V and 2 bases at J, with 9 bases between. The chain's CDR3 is CASSLTVPNYGYTF. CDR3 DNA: TGTGCCAGCAGCTTAACGGTCCCAAACTATGGCTACACCTTC.

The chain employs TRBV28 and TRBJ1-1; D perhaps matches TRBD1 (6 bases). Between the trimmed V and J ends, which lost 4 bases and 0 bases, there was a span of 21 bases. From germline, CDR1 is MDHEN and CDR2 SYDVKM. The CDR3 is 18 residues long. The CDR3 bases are TGTGCCAGCAGTTCGAAGGACAGCTTCCGGCTCATGAACACTGAAGCTTTCTTT. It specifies CASSSKDSFRLMNTEAFF.

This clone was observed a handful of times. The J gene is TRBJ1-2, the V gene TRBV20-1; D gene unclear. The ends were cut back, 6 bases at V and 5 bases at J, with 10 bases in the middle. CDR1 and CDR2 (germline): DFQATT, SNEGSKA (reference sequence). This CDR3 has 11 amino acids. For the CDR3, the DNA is TGCAGTGCCTGGGGTGGTTATGGCTACACCTTC. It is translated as CSAWGGYGYTF.

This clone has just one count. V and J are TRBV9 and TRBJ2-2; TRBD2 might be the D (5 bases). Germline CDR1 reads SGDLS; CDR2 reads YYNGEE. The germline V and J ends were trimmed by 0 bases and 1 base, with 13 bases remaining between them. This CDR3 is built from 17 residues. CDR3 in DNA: TGTGCCAGCAGCGTAGTTGCCAGCGGATTGAACACCGGGGAGCTGTTTTTT. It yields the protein CASSVVASGLNTGELFF.

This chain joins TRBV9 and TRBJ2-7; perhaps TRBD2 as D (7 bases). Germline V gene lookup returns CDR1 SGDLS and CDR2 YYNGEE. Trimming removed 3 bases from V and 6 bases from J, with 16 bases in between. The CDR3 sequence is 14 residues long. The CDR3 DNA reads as TGTGCCAGCAGCGGCCCCGGGGGGCAAGGCGAGCAGTACTTC. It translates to CASSGPGGQGEQYF.

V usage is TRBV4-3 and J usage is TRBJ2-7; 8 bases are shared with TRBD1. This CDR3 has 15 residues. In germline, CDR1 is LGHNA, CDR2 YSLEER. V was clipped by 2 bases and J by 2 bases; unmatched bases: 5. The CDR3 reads CASSQRTGYPYEQYF. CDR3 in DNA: TGCGCCAGCAGCCAACGGACAGGGTATCCCTACGAGCAGTACTTC.

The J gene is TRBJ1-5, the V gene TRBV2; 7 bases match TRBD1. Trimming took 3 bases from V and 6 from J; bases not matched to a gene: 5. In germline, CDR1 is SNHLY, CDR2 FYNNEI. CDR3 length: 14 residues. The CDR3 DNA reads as TGTGCCAGCAGTGAGAGGGGGCGCATTCAGCCCCAGCATTTT. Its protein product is CASSERGRIQPQHF. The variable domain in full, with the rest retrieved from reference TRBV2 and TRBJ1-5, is EPEVTQTPSHQVTQMGQEVILRCVPISNHLYFYWYRQILGQKVEFLVSFYNNEISEKSEIFDDQFSVERPDGSNFTLKIRSTKLEDSAMYFCASSERGRIQPQHFGDGTRLSIL.

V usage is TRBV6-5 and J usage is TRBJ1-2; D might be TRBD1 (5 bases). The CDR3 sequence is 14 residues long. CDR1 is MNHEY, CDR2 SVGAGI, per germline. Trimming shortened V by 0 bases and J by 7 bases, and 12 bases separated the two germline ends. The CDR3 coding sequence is TGTGCCAGCAGTTACTCGGGTTGGGGGGGTGGCTACACCTTC. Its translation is CASSYSGWGGGYTF.

CDR3 protein: CASSQVSGTQYF. In nucleotides, the CDR3 is TGTGCCAGCAGCCAAGTTAGTGGAACCCAGTACTTC. This chain uses TRBV14 with TRBJ2-5; D is undetermined. Looked up from germline, CDR1 is SGHDN and CDR2 is FVKESK. The CDR3 runs 12 residues. Trimming took off 1 base at V and 8 bases at J, with 8 bases between the two ends.